The next 2 T cell receptor beta chains were all read from a single sample in a study of blood T cell repertoires in COVID-19 (dated by TCRdb to about 2020). Library generation was performed with the immunoSEQ multiplex PCR assay. Not all clones reach the TCRdb copy of this immuneACCESS table, which keeps in-frame sequences only. Checked studies attribute under half of the gap to unresolved V genes and leave the rest unexplained. Present in this sample are some 100,000 clones, around nine tenths of which were seen just once. Clones ranked in the top ten supply about 1.9% of the sample. The sample was peripheral blood. The receptors originated from a man in his fifties or sixties with COVID-19, enrolled during active disease.

The chain joins TRBV2 to TRBJ1-5; 8 bases align to TRBD1. This CDR3 comprises 14 residues. J lost 3 bases, V lost 7 bases, and 5 bases had no gene match. Germline CDR1 is SNHLY and CDR2 is FYNNEI. The DNA of the CDR3 is TGTGCCAGCACGCTGGACAGGGTCAATCAGCCCCAGCATTTT. Residues: CASTLDRVNQPQHF.

This chain links TRBV27 with TRBJ1-1; 9 bases are a match to TRBD1. The V gene's germline CDR1 is MNHEY and CDR2 SMNVEV (reference sequence). The V gene end was trimmed by 3 bases and the J gene end by 4 bases; junction bases not matched to a gene: 0. The CDR3 totals 13 residues. CDR3 amino acids: CASSLTGGTEAFF. As DNA, the CDR3 is TGTGCCAGCAGTTTGACAGGGGGCACTGAAGCTTTCTTT.